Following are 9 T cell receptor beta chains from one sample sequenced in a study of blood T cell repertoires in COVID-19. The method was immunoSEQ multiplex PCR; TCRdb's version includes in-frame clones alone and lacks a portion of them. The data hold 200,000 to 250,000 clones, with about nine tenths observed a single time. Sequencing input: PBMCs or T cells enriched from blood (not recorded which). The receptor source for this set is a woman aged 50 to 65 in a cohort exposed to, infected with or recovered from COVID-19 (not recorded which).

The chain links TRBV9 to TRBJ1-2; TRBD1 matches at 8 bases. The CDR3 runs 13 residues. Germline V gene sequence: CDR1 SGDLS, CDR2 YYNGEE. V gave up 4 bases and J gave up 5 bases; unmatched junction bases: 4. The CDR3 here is CASSLGQDYGYTF. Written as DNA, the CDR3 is TGTGCCAGCAGCTTGGGACAGGATTATGGCTACACCTTC.

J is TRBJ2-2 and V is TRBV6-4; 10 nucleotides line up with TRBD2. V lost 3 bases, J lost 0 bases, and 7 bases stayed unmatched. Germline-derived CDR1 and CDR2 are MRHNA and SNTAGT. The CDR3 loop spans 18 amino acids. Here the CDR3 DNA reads TGTGCCAGCAGTGAGTCGGCTAGCGGGGGCCCGAACACCGGGGAGCTGTTTTTT. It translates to CASSESASGGPNTGELFF.

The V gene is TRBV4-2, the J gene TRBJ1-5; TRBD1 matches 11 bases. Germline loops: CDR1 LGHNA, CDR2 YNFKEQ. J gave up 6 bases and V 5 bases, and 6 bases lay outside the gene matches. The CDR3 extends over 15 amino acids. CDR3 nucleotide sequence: TGTGCCAGCAGCGCCTCCGGGACAGGGGGTCAGCCCCAGCATTTT. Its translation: CASSASGTGGQPQHF.

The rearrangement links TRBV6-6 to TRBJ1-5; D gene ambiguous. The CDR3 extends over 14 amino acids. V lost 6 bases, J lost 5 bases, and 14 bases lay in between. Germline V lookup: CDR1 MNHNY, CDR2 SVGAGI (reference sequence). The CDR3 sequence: CASSPPVGDQPQHF. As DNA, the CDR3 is TGTGCCAGCAGCCCCCCGGTGGGAGATCAGCCCCAGCATTTT.

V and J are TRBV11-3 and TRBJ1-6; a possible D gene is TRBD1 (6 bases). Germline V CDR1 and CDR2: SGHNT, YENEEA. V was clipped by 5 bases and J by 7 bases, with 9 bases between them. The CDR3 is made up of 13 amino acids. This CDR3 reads CASSQGSNSPLHF. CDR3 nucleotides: TGTGCCAGCAGCCAGGGGTCGAATTCACCCCTCCACTTT.

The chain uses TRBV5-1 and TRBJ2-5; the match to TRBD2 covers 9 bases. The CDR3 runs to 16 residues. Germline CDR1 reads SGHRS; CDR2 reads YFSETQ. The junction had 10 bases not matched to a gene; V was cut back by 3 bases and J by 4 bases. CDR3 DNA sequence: TGCGCCAGCAGCTCCGAGGGCGGGGGGGCGTCAGAGACCCAGTACTTC. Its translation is CASSSEGGGASETQYF.

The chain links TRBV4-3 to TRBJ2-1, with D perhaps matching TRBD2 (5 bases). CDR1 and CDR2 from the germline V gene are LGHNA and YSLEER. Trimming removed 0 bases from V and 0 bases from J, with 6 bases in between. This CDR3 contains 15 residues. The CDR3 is CASSQEGSSYNEQFF. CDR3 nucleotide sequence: TGCGCCAGCAGCCAAGAGGGGAGCTCCTACAATGAGCAGTTCTTC.

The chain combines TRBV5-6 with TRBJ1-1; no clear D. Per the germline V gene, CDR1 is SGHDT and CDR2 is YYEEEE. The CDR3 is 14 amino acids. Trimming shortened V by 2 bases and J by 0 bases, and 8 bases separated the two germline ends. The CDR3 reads CASSFGPMNTEAFF. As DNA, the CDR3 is TGTGCCAGCAGCTTTGGCCCCATGAACACTGAAGCTTTCTTT.

CDR3 residues: CAWKGTAFTEAFF. The CDR3 DNA is TGTGCCTGGAAAGGGACAGCCTTCACTGAAGCTTTCTTT. The chain is built from TRBV30 and TRBJ1-1, with 7 bases that match TRBD1. In germline, CDR1 is GTSNPN, CDR2 SVGIG (reference sequence). V shed 4 bases, J shed 4 bases, and the junction held 6 bases outside the gene matches. This CDR3 comprises 13 residues.